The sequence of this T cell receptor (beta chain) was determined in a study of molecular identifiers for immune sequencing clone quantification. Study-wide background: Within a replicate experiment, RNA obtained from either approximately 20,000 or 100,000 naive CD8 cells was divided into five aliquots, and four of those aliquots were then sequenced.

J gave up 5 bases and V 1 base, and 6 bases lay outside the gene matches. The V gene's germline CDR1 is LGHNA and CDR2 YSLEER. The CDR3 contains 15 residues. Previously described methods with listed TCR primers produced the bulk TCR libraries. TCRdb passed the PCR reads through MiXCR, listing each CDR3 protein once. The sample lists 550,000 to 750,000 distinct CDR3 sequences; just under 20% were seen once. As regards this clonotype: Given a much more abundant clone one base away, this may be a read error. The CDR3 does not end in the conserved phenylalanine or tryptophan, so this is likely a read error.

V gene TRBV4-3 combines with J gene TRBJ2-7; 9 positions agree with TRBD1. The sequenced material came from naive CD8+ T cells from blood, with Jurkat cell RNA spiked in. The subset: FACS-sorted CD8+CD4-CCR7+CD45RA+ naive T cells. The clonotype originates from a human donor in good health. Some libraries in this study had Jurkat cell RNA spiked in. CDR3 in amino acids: CASSQGWTGEHEQYL. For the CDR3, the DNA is TGCGCCAGCAGCCAAGGTTGGACAGGGGAACACGAGCAGTACCTC.